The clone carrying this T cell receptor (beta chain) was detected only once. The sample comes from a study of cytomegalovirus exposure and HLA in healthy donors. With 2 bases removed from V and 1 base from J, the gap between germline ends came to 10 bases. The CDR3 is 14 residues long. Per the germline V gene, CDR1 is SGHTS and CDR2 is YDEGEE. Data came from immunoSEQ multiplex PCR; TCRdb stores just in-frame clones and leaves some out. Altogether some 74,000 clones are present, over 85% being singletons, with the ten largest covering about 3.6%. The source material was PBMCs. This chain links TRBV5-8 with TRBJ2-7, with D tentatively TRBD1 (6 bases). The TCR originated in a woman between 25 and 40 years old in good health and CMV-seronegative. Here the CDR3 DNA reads TGTGCCAGCAGCTTACAGGGTGGTTCCTACGAGCAGTACTTC. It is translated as CASSLQGGSYEQYF.